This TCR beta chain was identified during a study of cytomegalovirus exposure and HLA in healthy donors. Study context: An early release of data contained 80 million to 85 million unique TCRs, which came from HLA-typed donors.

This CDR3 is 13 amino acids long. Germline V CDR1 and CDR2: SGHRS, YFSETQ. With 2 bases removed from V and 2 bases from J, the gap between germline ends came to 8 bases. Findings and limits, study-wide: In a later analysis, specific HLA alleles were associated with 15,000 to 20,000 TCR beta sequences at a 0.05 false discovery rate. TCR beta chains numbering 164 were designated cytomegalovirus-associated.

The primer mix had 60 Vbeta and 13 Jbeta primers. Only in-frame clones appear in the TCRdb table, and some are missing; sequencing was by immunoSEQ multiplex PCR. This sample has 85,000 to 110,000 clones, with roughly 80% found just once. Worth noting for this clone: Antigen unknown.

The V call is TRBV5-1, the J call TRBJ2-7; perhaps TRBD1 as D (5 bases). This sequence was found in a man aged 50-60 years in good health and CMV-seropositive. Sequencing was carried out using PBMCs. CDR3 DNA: TGCGCCAGCAGCTTTGACAGAACCTACGAGCAGTACTTC. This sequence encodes CASSFDRTYEQYF. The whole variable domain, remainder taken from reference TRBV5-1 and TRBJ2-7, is KAGVTQTPRYLIKTRGQQVTLSCSPISGHRSVSWYQQTPGQGLQFLFEYFSETQRNKGNFPGRFSGRQFSNSRSEMNVSTLELGDSALYLCASSFDRTYEQYFGPGTRLTVT.